This TCR beta chain originates from a study of blood T cell repertoires in COVID-19. Turning to the study itself: Sample material is recorded as cDNA or gDNA derived from T cells, B-cell-depleted T cells, or PBMCs.

This clone was counted a few times. The germline V gene encodes CDR1 LNHDA and CDR2 SQIVND (reference sequence). The V and J ends lost 5 bases and 9 bases, in that order; junction bases with no gene match: 4. The CDR3 sequence is 14 residues long. The method was immunoSEQ multiplex PCR; TCRdb's version includes in-frame clones alone and lacks a portion of them. The sample has over 100,000 clones, over 60% seen once. Sequencing was carried out using peripheral blood. The V call is TRBV19, the J call TRBJ1-6, with TRBD1 matching 10 bases. The TCR originated in a woman between 70 and 85 years old with acute or convalescent COVID-19. The CDR3 coding sequence is TGTGCCAGTAGTGGCGGGACAGGGGCTTCACCCCTCCACTTT. Its translation is CASSGGTGASPLHF.